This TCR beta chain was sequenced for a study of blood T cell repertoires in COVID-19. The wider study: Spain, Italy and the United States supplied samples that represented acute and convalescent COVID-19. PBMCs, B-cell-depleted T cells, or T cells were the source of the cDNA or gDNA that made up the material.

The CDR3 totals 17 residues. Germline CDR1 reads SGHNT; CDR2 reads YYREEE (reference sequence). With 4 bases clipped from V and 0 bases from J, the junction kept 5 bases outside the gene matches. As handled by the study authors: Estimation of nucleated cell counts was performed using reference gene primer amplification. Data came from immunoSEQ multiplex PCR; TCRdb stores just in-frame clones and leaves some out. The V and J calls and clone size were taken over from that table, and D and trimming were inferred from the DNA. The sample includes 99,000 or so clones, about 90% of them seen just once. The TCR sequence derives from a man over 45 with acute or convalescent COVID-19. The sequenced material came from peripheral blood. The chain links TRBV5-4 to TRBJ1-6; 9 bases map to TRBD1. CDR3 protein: CASSLGQGSSYNSPLHF. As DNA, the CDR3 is TGTGCCAGCAGCCTCGGACAGGGGAGCTCCTATAATTCACCCCTCCACTTT.